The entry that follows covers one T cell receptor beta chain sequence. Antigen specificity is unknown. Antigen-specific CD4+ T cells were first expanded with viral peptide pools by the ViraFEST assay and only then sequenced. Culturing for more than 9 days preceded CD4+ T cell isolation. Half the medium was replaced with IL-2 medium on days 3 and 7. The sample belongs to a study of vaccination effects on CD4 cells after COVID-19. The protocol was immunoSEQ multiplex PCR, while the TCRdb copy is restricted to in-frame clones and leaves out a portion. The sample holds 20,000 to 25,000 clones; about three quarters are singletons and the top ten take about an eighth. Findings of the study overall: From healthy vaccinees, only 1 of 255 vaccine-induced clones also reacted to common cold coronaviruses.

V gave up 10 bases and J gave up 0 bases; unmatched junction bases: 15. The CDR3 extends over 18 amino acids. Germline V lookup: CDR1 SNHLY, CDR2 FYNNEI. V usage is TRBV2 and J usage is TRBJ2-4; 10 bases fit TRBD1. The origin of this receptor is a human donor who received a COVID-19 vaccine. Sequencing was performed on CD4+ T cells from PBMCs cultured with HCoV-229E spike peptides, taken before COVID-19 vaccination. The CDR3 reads CATNPGQGTTLAKNIQYF. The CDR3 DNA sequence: TGTGCCACTAATCCGGGACAGGGGACCACTCTAGCCAAAAACATTCAGTACTTC.